This T cell receptor beta chain was retrieved from a study of cytomegalovirus exposure and HLA in healthy donors. Overall study findings and caveats: In vitro, three CMV-associated chains proved specific for CMV antigens.

TCRdb keeps only in-frame clones here, not all; method: immunoSEQ multiplex PCR. The sample records 110,000 or so clones, 88% being singletons. To note about this clone: Its specificity is not known.

CDR1 and CDR2 from the germline V gene are SGHRS and YFSETQ. V lost 5 bases and J lost 2; bases outside the gene matches: 7. This CDR3 comprises 15 residues. The donors belonged to the approximately 120-subject validation cohort, separate from the roughly 670-subject first cohort. The sample was PBMCs. The sequence came from a man younger than 35 in good health and CMV-seronegative. The genes are TRBV5-1 and TRBJ2-3, with TRBD1 identical over 8 bases. This CDR3 reads CASRGWTGSTDTQYF. The DNA of the CDR3 is TGCGCCAGCAGGGGGTGGACAGGGTCCACAGATACGCAGTATTTT.